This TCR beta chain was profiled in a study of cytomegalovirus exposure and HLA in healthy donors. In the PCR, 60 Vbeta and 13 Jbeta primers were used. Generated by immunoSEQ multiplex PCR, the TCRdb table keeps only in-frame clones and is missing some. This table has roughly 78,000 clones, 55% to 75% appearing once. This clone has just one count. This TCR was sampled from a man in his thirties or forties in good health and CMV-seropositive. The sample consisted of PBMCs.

CDR3: CASSVKRSQGEAGANVLTF. CDR3 DNA sequence: TGTGCCAGCAGCGTAAAAAGGTCACAGGGGGAAGCTGGGGCCAACGTCCTGACTTTC. V and J are TRBV9 and TRBJ2-6; 8 bases agree with TRBD1. CDR3 length equals 19 residues. Germline V CDR1 and CDR2: SGDLS, YYNGEE. Trimming removed 1 base from V and 2 bases from J; junction bases left unmatched: 11.